What follows describes a single T cell receptor beta chain. The sample belongs to a study of T cell responses to AZD1222 COVID-19 vaccine. Assay: immunoSEQ multiplex PCR; the TCRdb copy retains only in-frame clones and omits some. The data show approximately 130,000 clones, roughly 91% seen once. The CDR3 loop spans 11 amino acids. Trimming took 8 bases from V and 5 from J, leaving 7 bases between them. CDR1 is WNHNN and CDR2 is SYGVQD in the germline V gene (reference sequence). Sequencing was performed on peripheral blood, taken on day 0 of AZD1222 vaccination. This sequence joins TRBV10-1 and TRBJ1-5, with D unclear. The clonotype comes from an adult in good health. Written as DNA, the CDR3 is TGCGCCAGCGAAGTACATCAGCCCCAGCATTTT. Its translation is CASEVHQPQHF.